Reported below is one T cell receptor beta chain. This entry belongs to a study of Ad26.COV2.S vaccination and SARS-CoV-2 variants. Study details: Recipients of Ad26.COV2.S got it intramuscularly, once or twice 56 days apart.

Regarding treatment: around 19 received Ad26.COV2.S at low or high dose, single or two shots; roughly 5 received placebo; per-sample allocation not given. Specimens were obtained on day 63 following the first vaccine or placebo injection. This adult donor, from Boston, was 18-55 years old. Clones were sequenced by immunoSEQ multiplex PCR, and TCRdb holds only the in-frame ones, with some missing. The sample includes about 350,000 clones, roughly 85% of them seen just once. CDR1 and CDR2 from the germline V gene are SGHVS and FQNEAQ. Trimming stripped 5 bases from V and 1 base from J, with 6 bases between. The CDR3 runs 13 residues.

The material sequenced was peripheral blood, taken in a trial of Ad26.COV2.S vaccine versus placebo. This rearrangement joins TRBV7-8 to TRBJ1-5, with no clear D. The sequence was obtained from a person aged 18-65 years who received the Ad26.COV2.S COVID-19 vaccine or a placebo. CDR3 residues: CASSAASNQPQHF. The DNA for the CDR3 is TGTGCCAGCAGCGCTGCGAGCAATCAGCCCCAGCATTTT.